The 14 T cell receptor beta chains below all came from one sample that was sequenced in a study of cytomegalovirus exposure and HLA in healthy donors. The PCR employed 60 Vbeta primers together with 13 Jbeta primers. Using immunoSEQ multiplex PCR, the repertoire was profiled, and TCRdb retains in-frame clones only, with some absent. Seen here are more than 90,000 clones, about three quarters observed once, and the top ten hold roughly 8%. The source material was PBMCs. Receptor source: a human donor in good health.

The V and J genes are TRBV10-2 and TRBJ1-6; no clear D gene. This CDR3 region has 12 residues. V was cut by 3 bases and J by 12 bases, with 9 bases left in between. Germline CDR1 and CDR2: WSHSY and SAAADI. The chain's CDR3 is CASSEMERPLHF. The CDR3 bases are TGCGCCAGCAGTGAAATGGAGCGACCCCTCCACTTT.

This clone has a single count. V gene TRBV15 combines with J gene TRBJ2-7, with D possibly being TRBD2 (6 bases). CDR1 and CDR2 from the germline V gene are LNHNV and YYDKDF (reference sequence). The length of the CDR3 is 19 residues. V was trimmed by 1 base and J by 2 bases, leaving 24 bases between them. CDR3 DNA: TGTGCCACCAGCAGAGGTGGCCCACAAGACATCGGAGGGACCTACGAGCAGTACTTC. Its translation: CATSRGGPQDIGGTYEQYF.

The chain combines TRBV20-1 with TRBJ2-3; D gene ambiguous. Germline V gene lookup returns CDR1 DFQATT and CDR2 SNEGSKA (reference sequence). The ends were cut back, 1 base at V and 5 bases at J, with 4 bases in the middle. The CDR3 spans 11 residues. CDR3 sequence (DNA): TGCAGTGCTAGAGCCGTAGATACGCAGTATTTT. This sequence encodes CSARAVDTQYF.

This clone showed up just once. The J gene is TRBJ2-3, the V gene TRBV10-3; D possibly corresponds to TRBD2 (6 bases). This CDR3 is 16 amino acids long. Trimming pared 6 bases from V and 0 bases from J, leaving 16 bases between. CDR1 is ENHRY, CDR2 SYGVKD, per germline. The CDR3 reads CAISAGTLSSTDTQYF. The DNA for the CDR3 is TGTGCCATCAGCGCCGGGACTTTATCTAGCACAGATACGCAGTATTTT.

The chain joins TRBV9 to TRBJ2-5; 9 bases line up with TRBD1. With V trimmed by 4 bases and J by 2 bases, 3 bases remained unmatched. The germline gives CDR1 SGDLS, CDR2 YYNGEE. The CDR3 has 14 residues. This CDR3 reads CASSRQGGQETQYF. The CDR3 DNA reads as TGTGCCAGCAGCCGACAGGGGGGGCAAGAGACCCAGTACTTC.

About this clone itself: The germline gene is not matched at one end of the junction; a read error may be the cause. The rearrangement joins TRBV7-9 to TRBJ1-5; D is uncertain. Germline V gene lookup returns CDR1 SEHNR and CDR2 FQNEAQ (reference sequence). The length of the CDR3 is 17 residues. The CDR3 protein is CSSSLGLLPESNQPQHF. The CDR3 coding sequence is TGTTCCAGCAGCTTAGGACTCTTACCAGAAAGCAATCAGCCCCAGCATTTT.

Here the CDR3 reads CASSELGQTDFYEQYF. The DNA of the CDR3 is TGTGCCAGCAGTGAGCTGGGACAGACTGATTTCTACGAGCAGTACTTC. The genes are TRBV2 and TRBJ2-7; TRBD1 agrees at 7 bases. The CDR3 covers 16 residues. The germline gives CDR1 SNHLY, CDR2 FYNNEI. The V and J ends lost 3 bases and 3 bases, in that order; junction bases with no gene match: 11.

This CDR3 is CASSPLTGQESGAFF. The DNA of the CDR3 is TGTGCCAGCTCACCACTCACTGGACAGGAGAGTGGAGCTTTCTTT. J is TRBJ1-1 and V is TRBV18, with 7 positions matching TRBD1. CDR1 KGHSH and CDR2 LQKENI come from the germline V gene. The trim removed 1 base at V and 10 bases at J, leaving 12 bases unmatched. The CDR3 loop spans 15 amino acids.

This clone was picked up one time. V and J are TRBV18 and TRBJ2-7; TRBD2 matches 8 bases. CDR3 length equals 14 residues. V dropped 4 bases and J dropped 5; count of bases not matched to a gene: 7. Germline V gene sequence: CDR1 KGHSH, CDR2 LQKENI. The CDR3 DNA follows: TGTGCCAGCTCACTAAGCGGGAGTATCGACGAGCAGTACTTC. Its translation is CASSLSGSIDEQYF.

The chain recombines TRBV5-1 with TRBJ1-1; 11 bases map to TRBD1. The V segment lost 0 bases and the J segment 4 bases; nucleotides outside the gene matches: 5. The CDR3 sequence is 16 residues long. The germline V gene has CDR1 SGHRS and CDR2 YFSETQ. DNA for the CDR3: TGCGCCAGCAGCTTGGAGGGGACAGGGGGATTCACTGAAGCTTTCTTT. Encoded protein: CASSLEGTGGFTEAFF.

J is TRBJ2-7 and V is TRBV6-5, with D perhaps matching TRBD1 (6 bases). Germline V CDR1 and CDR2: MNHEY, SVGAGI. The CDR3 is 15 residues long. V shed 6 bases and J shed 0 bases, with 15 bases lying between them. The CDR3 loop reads CASRVGQTNSYEQYF. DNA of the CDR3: TGTGCCAGCAGGGTTGGACAGACAAACTCCTACGAGCAGTACTTC.

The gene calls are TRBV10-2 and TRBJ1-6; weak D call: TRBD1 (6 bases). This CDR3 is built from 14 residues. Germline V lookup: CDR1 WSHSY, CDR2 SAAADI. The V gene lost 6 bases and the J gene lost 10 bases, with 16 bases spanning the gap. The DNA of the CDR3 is TGCGCCAGCAGCCCACAGGGAGCTCACTCACCCCTCCACTTT. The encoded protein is CASSPQGAHSPLHF.

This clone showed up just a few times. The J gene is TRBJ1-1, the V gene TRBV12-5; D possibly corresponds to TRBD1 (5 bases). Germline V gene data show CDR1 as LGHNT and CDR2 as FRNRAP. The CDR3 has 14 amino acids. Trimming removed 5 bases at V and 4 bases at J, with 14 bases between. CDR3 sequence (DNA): TGTGCTAGTGGTCCCGGATTGACAGCCACTGAAGCTTTCTTT. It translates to CASGPGLTATEAFF.

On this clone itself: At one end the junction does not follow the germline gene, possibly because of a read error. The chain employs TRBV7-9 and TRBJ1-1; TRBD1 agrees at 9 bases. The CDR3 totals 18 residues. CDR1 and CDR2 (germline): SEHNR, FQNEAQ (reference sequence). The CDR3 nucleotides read TGTTCCAGCAGCTCAATCCCGGGACAGGGTCCTAAGAACACTGAAGCTTTCTTT. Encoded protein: CSSSSIPGQGPKNTEAFF.